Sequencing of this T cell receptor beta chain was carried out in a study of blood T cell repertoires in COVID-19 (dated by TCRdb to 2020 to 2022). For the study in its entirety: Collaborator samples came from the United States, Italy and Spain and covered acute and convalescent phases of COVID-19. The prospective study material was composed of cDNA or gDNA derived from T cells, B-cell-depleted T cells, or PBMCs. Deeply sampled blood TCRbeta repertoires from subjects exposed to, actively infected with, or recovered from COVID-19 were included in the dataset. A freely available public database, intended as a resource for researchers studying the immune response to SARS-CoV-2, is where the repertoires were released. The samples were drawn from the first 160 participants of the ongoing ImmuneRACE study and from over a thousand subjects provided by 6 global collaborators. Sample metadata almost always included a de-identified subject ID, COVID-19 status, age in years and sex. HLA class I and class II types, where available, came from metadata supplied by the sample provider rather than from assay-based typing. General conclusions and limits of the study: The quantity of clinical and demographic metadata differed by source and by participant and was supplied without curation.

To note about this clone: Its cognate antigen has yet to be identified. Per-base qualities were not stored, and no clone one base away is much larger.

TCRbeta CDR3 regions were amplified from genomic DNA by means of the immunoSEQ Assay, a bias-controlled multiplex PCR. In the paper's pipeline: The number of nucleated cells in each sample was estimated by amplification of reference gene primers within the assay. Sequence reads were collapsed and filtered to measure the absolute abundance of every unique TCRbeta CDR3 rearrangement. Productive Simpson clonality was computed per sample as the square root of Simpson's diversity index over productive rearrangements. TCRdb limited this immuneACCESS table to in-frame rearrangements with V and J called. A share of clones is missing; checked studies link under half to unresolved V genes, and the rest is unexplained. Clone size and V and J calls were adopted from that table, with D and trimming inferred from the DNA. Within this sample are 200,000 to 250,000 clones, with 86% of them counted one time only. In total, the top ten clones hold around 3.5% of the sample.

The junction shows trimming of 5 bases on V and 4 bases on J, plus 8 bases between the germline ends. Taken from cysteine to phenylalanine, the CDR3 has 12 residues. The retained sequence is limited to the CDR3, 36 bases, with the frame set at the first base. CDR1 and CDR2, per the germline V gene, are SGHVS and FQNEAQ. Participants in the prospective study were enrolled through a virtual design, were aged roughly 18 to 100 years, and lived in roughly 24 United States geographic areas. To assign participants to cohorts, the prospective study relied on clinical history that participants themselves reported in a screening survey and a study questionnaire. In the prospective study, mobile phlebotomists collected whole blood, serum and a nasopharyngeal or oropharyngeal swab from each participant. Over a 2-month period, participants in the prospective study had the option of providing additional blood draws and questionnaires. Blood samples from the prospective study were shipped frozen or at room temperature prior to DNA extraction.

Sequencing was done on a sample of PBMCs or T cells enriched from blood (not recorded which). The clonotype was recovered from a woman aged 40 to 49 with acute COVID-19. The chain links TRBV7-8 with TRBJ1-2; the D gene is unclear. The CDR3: CASSADIYGYTF. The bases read TGTGCCAGCAGCGCAGACATCTATGGCTACACCTTC.